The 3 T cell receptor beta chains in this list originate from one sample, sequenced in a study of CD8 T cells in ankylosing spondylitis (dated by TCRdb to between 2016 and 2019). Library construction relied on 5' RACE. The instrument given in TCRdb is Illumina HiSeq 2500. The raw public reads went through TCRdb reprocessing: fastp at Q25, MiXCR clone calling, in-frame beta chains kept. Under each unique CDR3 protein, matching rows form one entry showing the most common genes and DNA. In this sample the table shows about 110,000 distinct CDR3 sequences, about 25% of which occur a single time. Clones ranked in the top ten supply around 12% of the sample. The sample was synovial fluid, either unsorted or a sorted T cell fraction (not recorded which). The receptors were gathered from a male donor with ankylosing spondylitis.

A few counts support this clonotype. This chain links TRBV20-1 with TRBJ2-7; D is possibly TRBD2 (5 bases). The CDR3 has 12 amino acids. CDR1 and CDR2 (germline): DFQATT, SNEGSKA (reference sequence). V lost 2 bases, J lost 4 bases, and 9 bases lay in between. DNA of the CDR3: TGCAGTGCTAGACGGGGAGTATACGAGCAGTACGTC. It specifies CSARRGVYEQYV.

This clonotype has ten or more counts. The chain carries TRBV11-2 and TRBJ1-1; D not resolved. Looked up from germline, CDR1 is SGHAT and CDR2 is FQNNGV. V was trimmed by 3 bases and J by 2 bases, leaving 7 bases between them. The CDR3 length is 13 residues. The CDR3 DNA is TGTGCCAGCAGCTTTAGACCTAACACTGAAGCTTTCTTT. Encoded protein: CASSFRPNTEAFF.

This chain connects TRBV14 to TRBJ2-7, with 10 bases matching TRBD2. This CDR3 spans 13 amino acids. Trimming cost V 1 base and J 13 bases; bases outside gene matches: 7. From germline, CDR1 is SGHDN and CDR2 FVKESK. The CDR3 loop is CASSQVSSGRVYF. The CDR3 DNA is TGTGCCAGCAGCCAAGTTTCTAGCGGGAGAGTTTACTTC.